This is a list of T cell receptor beta chains from one sample in a study of T cell repertoires in cytomegalovirus infection. TCRdb itself ran the reads through MiXCR, one entry per CDR3 protein. The table shows under 800,000 distinct CDR3 sequences, with around 24% occurring only once. The source material was CD8+ T cells from PBMCs. The origin of the receptors is a human donor in good health (CMV status not recorded). Some clones in this sample may be carry-over from other donors' samples. Each CDR3 is given with its conserved first and last residue. The D gene is left open where the match is weak. Clone size appears in some rows only: once, few, many, or a class for an expanded clone.

abundance	j_gene	v_gene	d_gene	CDR3aa	CDR3nt
NA	TRBJ1-1	TRBV19	TRBD1	CASIKDRVDTEAFF	TGTGCCAGTATCAAGGACAGGGTCGACACTGAAGCTTTCTTT
NA	TRBJ2-3	TRBV12-3/TRBV12-4	NA	CASTAGTDTQYF	TGTGCCAGCACCGCCGGAACAGATACGCAGTATTTT
many	TRBJ1-1	TRBV2	NA	CASRGSNTEAFF	TGTGCCAGTCGAGGATCGAACACTGAAGCTTTCTTT
NA	TRBJ2-1	TRBV20-1	NA	CSPTEESPYNEQFF	TGCAGTCCCACCGAGGAAAGCCCCTACAATGAGCAGTTCTTC
few	TRBJ2-1	TRBV6-5	NA	CASSPFTGEQFF	TGTGCCAGCAGTCCGTTCACGGGGGAGCAGTTCTTC
many	TRBJ1-1	TRBV11-1	NA	CASSPSLTEQNTEAFF	TGTGCCAGCAGCCCAAGTTTGACAGAGCAGAACACTGAAGCTTTCTTT
many	TRBJ1-5	TRBV7-2	NA	CASSPPGSVDQPQHF	TGTGCCAGCAGCCCCCCAGGGTCGGTCGATCAGCCCCAGCATTTT
NA	TRBJ1-5	TRBV9	NA	CASSRGGALNQPQHF	TGTGCCAGCAGCCGCGGGGGGGCCCTCAATCAGCCCCAGCATTTT
NA	TRBJ1-4	TRBV29-1	NA	CSVETAGGKLFF	TGCAGCGTTGAGACCGCGGGGGGAAAACTGTTTTTT
NA	TRBJ2-1	TRBV6-5	TRBD1	CASSFTGTGGIEQFF	TGTGCCAGCAGCTTTACCGGGACAGGGGGTATTGAGCAGTTCTTC
many	TRBJ2-1	TRBV28	TRBD1	CASSTTRQGANYNEQFF	TGTGCCAGCAGTACCACTCGACAGGGGGCGAATTACAATGAGCAGTTCTTC
NA	TRBJ2-3	TRBV5-4	NA	CASSGQSLTDTQYF	TGTGCCAGCAGCGGCCAGTCACTCACAGATACGCAGTATTTT
NA	TRBJ1-2	TRBV20-1	NA	CSARELGRLVPNYGYTF	TGCAGTGCTAGAGAACTGGGGAGGCTAGTACCTAACTATGGCTACACCTTC